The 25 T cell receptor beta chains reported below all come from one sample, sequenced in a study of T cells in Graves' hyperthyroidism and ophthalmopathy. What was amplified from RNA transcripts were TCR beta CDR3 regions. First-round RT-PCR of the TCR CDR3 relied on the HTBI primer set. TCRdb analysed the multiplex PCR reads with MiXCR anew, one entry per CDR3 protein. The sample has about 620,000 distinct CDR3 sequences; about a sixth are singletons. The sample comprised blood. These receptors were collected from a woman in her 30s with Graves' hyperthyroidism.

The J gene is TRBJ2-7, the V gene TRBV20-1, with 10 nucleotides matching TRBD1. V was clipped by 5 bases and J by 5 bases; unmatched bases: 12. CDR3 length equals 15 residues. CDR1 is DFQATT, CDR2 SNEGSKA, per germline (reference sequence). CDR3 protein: CSAVNPGQGRNEQYF. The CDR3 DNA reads TGCAGTGCTGTAAACCCGGGACAGGGGAGGAACGAGCAGTACTTC.

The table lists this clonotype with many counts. CDR3 nucleotides: TGTGCCAGCAGATTAGAGGGGCGGAAGAACACTGAAGCTTTCTTT. Translated, it gives CASRLEGRKNTEAFF. This chain uses TRBV3-1 with TRBJ1-1; TRBD1 might be the D (5 bases). The CDR3 has 15 residues. With 6 bases removed from V and 1 base from J, the gap between germline ends came to 15 bases. Germline V CDR1 and CDR2: LGHDT, YNNKEL (reference sequence).

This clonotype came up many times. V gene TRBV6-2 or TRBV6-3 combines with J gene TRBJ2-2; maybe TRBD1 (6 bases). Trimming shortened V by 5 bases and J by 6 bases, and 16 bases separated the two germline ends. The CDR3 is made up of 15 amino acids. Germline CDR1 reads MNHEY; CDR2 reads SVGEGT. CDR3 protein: CASSTTPGVPGELFF. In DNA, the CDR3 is TGTGCCAGCAGTACAACTCCAGGGGTTCCCGGGGAGCTGTTTTTT.

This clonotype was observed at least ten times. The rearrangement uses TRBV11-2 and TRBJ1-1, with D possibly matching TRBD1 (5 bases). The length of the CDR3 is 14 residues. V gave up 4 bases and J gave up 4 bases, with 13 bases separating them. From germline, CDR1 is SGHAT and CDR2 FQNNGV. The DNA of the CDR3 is TGTGCCAGCAGCTGGTCCGACGGGGGCACTGAAGCTTTCTTT. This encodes CASSWSDGGTEAFF.

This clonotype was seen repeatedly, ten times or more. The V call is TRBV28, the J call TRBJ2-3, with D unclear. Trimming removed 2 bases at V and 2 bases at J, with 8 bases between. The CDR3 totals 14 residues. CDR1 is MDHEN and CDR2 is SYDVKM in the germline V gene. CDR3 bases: TGTGCCAGCAGTTTACCCGGGTACACAGATACGCAGTATTTT. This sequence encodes CASSLPGYTDTQYF.

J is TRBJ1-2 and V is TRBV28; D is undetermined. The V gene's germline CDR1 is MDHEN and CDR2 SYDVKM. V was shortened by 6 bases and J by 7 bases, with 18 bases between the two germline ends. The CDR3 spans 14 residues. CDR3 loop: CASSQELEVPGYTF. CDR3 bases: TGTGCCAGCAGCCAAGAACTCGAAGTACCTGGCTACACCTTC.

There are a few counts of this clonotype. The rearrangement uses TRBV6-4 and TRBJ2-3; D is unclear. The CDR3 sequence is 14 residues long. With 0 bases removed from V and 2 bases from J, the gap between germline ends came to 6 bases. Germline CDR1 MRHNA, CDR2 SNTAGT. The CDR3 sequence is CASSDSETTDTQYF. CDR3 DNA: TGTGCCAGCAGTGACTCTGAGACCACAGATACGCAGTATTTT.

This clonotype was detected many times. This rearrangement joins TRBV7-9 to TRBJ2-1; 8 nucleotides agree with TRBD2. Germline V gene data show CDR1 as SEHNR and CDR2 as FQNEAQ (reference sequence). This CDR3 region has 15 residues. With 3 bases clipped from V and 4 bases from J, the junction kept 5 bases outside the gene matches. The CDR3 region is CASSFMGLGYNEQFF. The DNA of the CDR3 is TGTGCCAGCAGCTTTATGGGACTAGGTTACAATGAGCAGTTCTTC.

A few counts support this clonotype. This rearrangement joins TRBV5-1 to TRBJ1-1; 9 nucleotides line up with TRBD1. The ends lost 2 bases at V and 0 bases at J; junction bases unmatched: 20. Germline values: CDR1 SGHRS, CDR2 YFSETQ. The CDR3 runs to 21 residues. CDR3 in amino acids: CASSLTQGALLPPTMNTEAFF. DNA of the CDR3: TGCGCCAGCAGCTTAACACAGGGGGCCCTCCTACCTCCTACCATGAACACTGAAGCTTTCTTT.

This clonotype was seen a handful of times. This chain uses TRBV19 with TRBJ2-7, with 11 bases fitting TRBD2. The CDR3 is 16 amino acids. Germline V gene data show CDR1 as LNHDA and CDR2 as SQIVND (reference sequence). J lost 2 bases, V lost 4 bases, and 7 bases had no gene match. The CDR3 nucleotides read TGTGCCAGTAGTAGTACCGAGGGACTAGCGGCCTACGAGCAGTACTTC. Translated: CASSSTEGLAAYEQYF. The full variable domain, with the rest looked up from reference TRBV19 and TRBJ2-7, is DGGITQSPKYLFRKEGQNVTLSCEQNLNHDAMYWYRQDPGQGLRLIYYSQIVNDFQKGDIAEGYSVSREKKESFPLTVTSAQKNPTAFYLCASSSTEGLAAYEQYFGPGTRLTVT.

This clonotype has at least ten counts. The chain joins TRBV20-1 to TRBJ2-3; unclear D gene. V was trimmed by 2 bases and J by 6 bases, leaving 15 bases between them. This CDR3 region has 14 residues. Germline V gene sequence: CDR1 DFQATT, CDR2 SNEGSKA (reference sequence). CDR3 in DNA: TGCAGTGCTAGAACCGGACGAGAGGTCGATACGCAGTATTTT. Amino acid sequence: CSARTGREVDTQYF.

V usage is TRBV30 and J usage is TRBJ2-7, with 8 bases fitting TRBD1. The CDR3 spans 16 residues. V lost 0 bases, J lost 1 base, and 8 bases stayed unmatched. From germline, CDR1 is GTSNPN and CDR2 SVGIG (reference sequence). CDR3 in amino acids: CAWSVPRTGRSYEQYF. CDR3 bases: TGTGCCTGGAGTGTACCCCGGACAGGGAGGTCCTACGAGCAGTACTTC.

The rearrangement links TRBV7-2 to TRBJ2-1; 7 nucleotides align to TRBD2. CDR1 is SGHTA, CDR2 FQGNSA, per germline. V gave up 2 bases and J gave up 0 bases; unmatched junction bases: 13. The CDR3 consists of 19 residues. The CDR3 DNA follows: TGTGCCAGCAGCTTACCCCGGGACTATTTGGGCAGCTCCTACAATGAGCAGTTCTTC. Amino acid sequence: CASSLPRDYLGSSYNEQFF.

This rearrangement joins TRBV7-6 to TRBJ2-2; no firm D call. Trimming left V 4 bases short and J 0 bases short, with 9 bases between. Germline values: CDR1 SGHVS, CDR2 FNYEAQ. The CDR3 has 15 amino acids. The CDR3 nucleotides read TGTGCCAGCAGCTCCAGCAACGCGAACACCGGGGAGCTGTTTTTT. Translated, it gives CASSSSNANTGELFF.

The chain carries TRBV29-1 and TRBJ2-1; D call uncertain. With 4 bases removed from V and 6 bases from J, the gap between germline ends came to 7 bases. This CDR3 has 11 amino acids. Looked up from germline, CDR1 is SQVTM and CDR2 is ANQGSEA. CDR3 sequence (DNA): TGCAGCGTTGTAGGCAGCAATGAGCAGTTCTTC. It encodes CSVVGSNEQFF.

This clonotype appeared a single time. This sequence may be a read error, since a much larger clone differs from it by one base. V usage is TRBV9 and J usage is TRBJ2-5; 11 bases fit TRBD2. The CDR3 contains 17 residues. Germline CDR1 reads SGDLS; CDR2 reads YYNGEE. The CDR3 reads CASSVGLAGSYQGTQYF. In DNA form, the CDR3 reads TGTGCCAGCAGCGTAGGACTAGCGGGGTCGTACCAAGGGACCCAGTACTTC.

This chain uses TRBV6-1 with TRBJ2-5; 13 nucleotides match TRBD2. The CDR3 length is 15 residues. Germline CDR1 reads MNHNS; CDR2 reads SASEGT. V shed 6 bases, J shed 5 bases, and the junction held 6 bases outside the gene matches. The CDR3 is CASRTSGRLRETQYF. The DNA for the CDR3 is TGTGCCAGCAGGACTAGCGGGAGGCTTAGGGAGACCCAGTACTTC.

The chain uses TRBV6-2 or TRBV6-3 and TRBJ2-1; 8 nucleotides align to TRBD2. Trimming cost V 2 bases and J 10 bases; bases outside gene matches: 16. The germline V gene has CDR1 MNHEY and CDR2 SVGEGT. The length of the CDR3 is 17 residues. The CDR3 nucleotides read TGTGCCAGCAGTTACCTACTCGGACGGGAGGGTCCAGTCGAGCAGTTCTTC. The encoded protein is CASSYLLGREGPVEQFF.

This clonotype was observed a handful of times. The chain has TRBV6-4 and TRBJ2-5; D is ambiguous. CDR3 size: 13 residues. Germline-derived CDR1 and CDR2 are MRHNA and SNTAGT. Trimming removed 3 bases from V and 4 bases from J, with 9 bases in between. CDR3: CASSEVEGETQYF. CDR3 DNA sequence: TGTGCCAGCAGTGAGGTCGAAGGAGAGACCCAGTACTTC.

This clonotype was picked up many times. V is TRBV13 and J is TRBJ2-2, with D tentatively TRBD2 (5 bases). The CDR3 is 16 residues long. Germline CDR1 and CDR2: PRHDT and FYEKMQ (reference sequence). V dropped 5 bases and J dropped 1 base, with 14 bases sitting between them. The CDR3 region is CASSGLMALNTGELFF. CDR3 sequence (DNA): TGTGCCAGCAGCGGACTCATGGCGTTGAACACCGGGGAGCTGTTTTTT.

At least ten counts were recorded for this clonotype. CDR3 sequence (DNA): TGCAGTGCCCACCGGGACTCAAACGAGCAGTACTTC. This translates into CSAHRDSNEQYF. The rearrangement uses TRBV20-1 and TRBJ2-7, with D possibly TRBD2 on 6 matching bases. V lost 6 bases and J lost 5, with 14 bases in between. The CDR3 has 12 amino acids. Germline CDR1 and CDR2: DFQATT and SNEGSKA (reference sequence).

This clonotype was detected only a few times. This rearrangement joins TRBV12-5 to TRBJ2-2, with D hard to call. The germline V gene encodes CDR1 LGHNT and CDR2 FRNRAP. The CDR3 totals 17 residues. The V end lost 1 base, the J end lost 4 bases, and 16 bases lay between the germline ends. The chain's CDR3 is CASGLETSVGRTGELFF. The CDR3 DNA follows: TGTGCTAGTGGTTTGGAGACCAGCGTTGGGCGCACCGGGGAGCTGTTTTTT.

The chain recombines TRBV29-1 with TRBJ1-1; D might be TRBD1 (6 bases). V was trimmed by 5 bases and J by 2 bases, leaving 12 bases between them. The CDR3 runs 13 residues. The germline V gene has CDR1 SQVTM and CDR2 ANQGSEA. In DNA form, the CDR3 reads TGCAGCGTTACCCCAGGGGTTAACACTGAAGCTTTCTTT. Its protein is CSVTPGVNTEAFF.

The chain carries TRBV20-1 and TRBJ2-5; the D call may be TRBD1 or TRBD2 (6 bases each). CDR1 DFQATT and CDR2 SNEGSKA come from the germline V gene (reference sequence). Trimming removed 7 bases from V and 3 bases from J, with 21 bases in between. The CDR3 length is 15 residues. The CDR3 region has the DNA TGCAGTGGCACGATAAGGGGGACTGGAAAAGAGACCCAGTACTTC. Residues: CSGTIRGTGKETQYF.

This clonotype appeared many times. The CDR3 sequence: CASSLGSRKNYGYTF. The CDR3 DNA follows: TGTGCCAGCAGCTTAGGTTCCAGGAAGAACTATGGCTACACCTTC. The genes are TRBV11-3 and TRBJ1-2, with no clear D. Trimming cost V 1 base and J 2 bases, with 11 bases left between them. This CDR3 spans 15 amino acids. The germline V gene has CDR1 SGHNT and CDR2 YENEEA.